This T cell receptor (beta chain) was captured in a study of blood T cell repertoires in COVID-19. Using immunoSEQ multiplex PCR, the repertoire was profiled, and TCRdb retains in-frame clones only, with some absent. The sample has fewer than 250,000 clones, 83% seen once. Allocation to cohorts depended on clinical history reported by the participants. Participants classified as exposed had met a COVID-19 case within 2 weeks before study entry. V was cut by 7 bases and J by 2 bases, with 14 bases left in between. The CDR3 extends over 14 amino acids. The V gene's germline CDR1 is SGHRS and CDR2 YFSETQ.

The clonotype was recovered from a middle-aged woman who had been exposed to COVID-19. The source material was PBMCs or T cells enriched from blood (not recorded which). The rearrangement uses TRBV5-1 and TRBJ2-3, with a weak D call TRBD2 (6 bases). For the CDR3, the DNA is TGCGCCAGCTATCCGGGAGCGAACACAGATACGCAGTATTTT. Protein sequence: CASYPGANTDTQYF. Complete variable domain (other parts from reference TRBV5-1 and TRBJ2-3): KAGVTQTPRYLIKTRGQQVTLSCSPISGHRSVSWYQQTPGQGLQFLFEYFSETQRNKGNFPGRFSGRQFSNSRSEMNVSTLELGDSALYLCASYPGANTDTQYFGPGTRLTVL.